This TCR beta chain is drawn from a study of monozygotic twins with inflammatory bowel disease. TCRdb re-called the 5' RACE reads; one entry per CDR3 protein, DNA not given. The sample spans about 330,000 distinct CDR3 sequences; the ten largest clones claim approximately 2%. There are 14 residues in the CDR3. Source material: blood. This chain joins TRBV12-3 or TRBV12-4 and TRBJ2-7; the D gene TCRdb calls, TRBD1, cannot be checked with no DNA. The TCR comes from a human donor with ulcerative colitis or Crohn's disease, or a healthy co-twin of an affected twin (not recorded which). CDR3 sequence: CASSFSARGHEQYF.